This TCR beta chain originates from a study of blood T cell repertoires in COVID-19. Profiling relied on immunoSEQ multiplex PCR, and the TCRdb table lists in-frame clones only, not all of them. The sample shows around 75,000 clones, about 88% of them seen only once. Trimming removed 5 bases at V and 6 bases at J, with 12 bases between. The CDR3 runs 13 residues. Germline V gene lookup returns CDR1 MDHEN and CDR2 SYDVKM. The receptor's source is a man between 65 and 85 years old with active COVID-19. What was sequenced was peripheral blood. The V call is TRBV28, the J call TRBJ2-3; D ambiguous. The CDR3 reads CASSPTRRDTQYF. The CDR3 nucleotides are TGTGCCAGCAGTCCGACGAGGCGGGATACGCAGTATTTT.